What follows are 10 T cell receptor beta chains derived from one specimen sequenced in a study of control samples from healthy donors and cancer patients. The table came from immunoSEQ multiplex PCR; TCRdb's copy has only in-frame clones and leaves some out. The table includes about 130,000 clones, about 88% detected once. Sequencing input: blood. The receptors stem from a man between 18 and 35 years old in good health.

J is TRBJ1-3 and V is TRBV15; no firm D call. Germline V lookup: CDR1 LNHNV, CDR2 YYDKDF (reference sequence). This CDR3 is 16 amino acids long. Deletions cut 0 bases from V and 2 bases from J, with 11 bases between. The DNA of the CDR3 is TGTGCCACCAGCAGAGATAATAGCGTCACTGGAAACACCATATATTTT. Amino acid sequence: CATSRDNSVTGNTIYF.

Concerning this clone: Other DNA sequences within the sample encode an identical CDR3. V is TRBV5-1 and J is TRBJ2-7; D is uncertain. Germline V gene sequence: CDR1 SGHRS, CDR2 YFSETQ. V was trimmed by 4 bases and J by 0 bases, leaving 8 bases between them. CDR3 length: 13 residues. CDR3 DNA: TGCGCCAGCAGCCTCCAGAGCTCCTACGAGCAGTACTTC. Protein: CASSLQSSYEQYF.

The chain links TRBV6-2 or TRBV6-3 to TRBJ2-7; 7 bases line up with TRBD2. J gave up 3 bases and V 5 bases, and 4 bases lay outside the gene matches. Germline V gene lookup returns CDR1 MNHEY and CDR2 SVGEGT. The CDR3 extends over 13 amino acids. CDR3 sequence reads: CASSPGLHYEQYF. Here the CDR3 DNA reads TGTGCCAGCAGTCCGGGACTACACTACGAGCAGTACTTC.

This CDR3 is CASGLVFLIPDANTTEAFF. The DNA for the CDR3 is TGTGCTAGTGGTTTGGTATTCTTAATTCCGGACGCGAATACGACTGAAGCTTTCTTT. This chain connects TRBV12-5 to TRBJ1-1; D ambiguous. V gave up 0 bases and J gave up 5 bases, with 25 bases separating them. The CDR3 is 19 amino acids. Germline CDR1 and CDR2: LGHNT and FRNRAP.

This clone occurred a few times. The chain couples TRBV5-1 to TRBJ2-3; possibly TRBD2 for D (6 bases). This CDR3 region has 17 residues. Per germline, CDR1 SGHRS and CDR2 YFSETQ. V lost 0 bases and J lost 0, with 14 bases in between. CDR3 in DNA: TGCGCCAGCAGCTTGGCGGGGCGGGGATCTAGCACAGATACGCAGTATTTT. It is translated as CASSLAGRGSSTDTQYF.

The chain is built from TRBV5-6 and TRBJ1-4; 9 bases line up with TRBD1. Trimming removed 2 bases from V and 8 bases from J; junction bases left unmatched: 4. The germline V gene has CDR1 SGHDT and CDR2 YYEEEE. This CDR3 comprises 14 residues. CDR3 sequence reads: CASSFGQGSEKLFF. The CDR3, as DNA: TGTGCCAGCAGCTTCGGACAGGGGTCCGAAAAACTGTTTTTT.

The rearrangement joins TRBV15 to TRBJ2-7; 10 bases match TRBD1. From germline, CDR1 is LNHNV and CDR2 YYDKDF (reference sequence). V shed 2 bases, J shed 2 bases, and the junction held 9 bases outside the gene matches. The CDR3 has 17 residues. The CDR3 loop is CATSRPRDRGFPYEQYF. The CDR3 DNA sequence: TGTGCCACCAGCAGACCCCGGGACAGGGGATTTCCCTACGAGCAGTACTTC.

CDR3 bases: TGTGCCAGCAATGGCCGTGGGGGCCCTGAAAAACTGTTTTTT. Its translation: CASNGRGGPEKLFF. The rearrangement uses TRBV2 and TRBJ1-4, with D perhaps TRBD1 (6 bases). This CDR3 spans 14 amino acids. V was clipped by 7 bases and J by 7 bases, with 16 bases between them. Germline V gene lookup returns CDR1 SNHLY and CDR2 FYNNEI.

The chain carries TRBV25-1 and TRBJ1-4; D gene uncertain. CDR1 MGHDK and CDR2 SYGVNS come from the germline V gene. V lost 4 bases to trimming and J lost 0 bases, with 18 bases between them. The CDR3 consists of 18 residues. The CDR3, as DNA: TGTGCCAGCAGTGTCAGTGGGAAACAGAGTGCAACTAATGAAAAACTGTTTTTT. It specifies CASSVSGKQSATNEKLFF.

This sequence joins TRBV27 and TRBJ1-6, with D hard to call. V shed 3 bases and J shed 7 bases, with 4 bases lying between them. Germline V gene data show CDR1 as MNHEY and CDR2 as SMNVEV (reference sequence). The CDR3 spans 12 residues. The CDR3 DNA reads as TGTGCCAGCAGTTTTGGGAATTCACCCCTCCACTTT. Its protein product is CASSFGNSPLHF.